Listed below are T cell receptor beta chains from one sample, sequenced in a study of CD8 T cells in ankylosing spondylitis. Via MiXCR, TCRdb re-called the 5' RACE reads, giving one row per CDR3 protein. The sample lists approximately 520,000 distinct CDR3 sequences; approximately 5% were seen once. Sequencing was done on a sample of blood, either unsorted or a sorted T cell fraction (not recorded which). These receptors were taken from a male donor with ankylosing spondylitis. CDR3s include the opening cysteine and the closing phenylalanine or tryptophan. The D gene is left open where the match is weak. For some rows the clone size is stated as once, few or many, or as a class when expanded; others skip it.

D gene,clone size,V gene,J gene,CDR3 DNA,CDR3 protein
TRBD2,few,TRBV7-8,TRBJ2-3,TGTGCCAGCAGCTTATGGCCAGCGGGGGCAGATACGCAGTATTTT,CASSLWPAGADTQYF
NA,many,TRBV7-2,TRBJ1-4,TGTGCCAGCAGCTTAGCGGGTCCCATAGTTCTTAATGAAAAACTGTTTTTT,CASSLAGPIVLNEKLFF
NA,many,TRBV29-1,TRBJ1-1,TGCAGCGTAGGGCCAGTGAACACTGAAGCTTTCTTT,CSVGPVNTEAFF
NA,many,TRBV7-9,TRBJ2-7,TGTGCCAGCAGCCCTCCAGGGGGGACCTACGAGCAGTACTTC,CASSPPGGTYEQYF
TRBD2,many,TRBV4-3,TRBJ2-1,TGCGCCAGCAGCCAAGATCGACCGGGAGGGGGGTTGGATGAGCAGTTCTTC,CASSQDRPGGGLDEQFF
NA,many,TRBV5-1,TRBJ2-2,TGCGCCAGCAGCTTGGGGCGGAACAACGGGGAGCTGTTTTTT,CASSLGRNNGELFF
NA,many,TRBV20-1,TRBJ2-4,TGCAGTGCTAGAGAACACAAAAACATTCAGTACTTC,CSAREHKNIQYF
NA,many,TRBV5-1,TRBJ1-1,TGCGCCAGCAGCTTTGCGGTGGGGGACACTGAAGCTTTCTTT,CASSFAVGDTEAFF
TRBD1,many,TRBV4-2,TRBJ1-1,TGTGCCAGCAGCCAAGTTGAACAGGGGGGCACTGAAGCTTTCTTT,CASSQVEQGGTEAFF
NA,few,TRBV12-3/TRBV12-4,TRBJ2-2,TGTGCCAGCAGTTTAGGGGCCCGGAGGACCGGGGAGCTGTTTTTT,CASSLGARRTGELFF
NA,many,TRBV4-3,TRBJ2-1,TGCGCCAGCAGCCAAGTCGGAGGGAATGAGCAGTTCTTC,CASSQVGGNEQFF
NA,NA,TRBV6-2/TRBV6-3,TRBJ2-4,TGTGCCAGCAGGTGGGAGGAAACGACAGCCAAAAACATTCAGTACTTC,CASRWEETTAKNIQYF
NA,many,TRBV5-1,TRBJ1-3,TGCGCCAGCACTCGCCTATCCGGGGGGGCTTCGTCCGGAAACACCATATATTTT,CASTRLSGGASSGNTIYF
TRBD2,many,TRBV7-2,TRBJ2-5,TGTGCCAGCAGCTTAGCTTTACTAGCGGGAGACCCAGAGACCCAGTACTTC,CASSLALLAGDPETQYF